Presented here are 4 T cell receptor beta chains from one specimen sequenced in a study of chemoradiotherapy in HPV16-positive cancers. Profiled with immunoSEQ multiplex PCR; TCRdb holds only in-frame clones, not every one. The profile shows approximately 5,400 clones, 76% of them singletons. This material was acquired from a patient who underwent chemoradiotherapy. All receptors come from a human donor with HPV-associated anogenital cancer.

V is TRBV7-3 and J is TRBJ2-5; no reliable D call. The germline V gene encodes CDR1 SGHTA and CDR2 FQGTGA. There are 13 residues in the CDR3. V dropped 1 base and J dropped 4 bases, with 7 bases sitting between them. CDR3 amino acids: CASSLKSRETQYF. CDR3 nucleotide sequence: TGTGCCAGCAGCTTAAAGTCAAGAGAGACCCAGTACTTC.

This rearrangement joins TRBV9 to TRBJ1-6; tentative D call: TRBD1 (5 bases). Germline V gives CDR1 SGDLS, CDR2 YYNGEE. This CDR3 spans 15 amino acids. V lost 0 bases and J lost 7, with 11 bases in between. CDR3 amino acids: CASSVAGQQNSPLHF. In DNA, the CDR3 is TGTGCCAGCAGCGTAGCAGGGCAGCAAAATTCACCCCTCCACTTT.

This chain joins TRBV11-3 and TRBJ1-3; 7 positions match TRBD1. Germline CDR1 and CDR2: SGHNT and YENEEA. The V segment lost 8 bases and the J segment 2 bases; nucleotides outside the gene matches: 0. This CDR3 comprises 12 residues. In nucleotides, the CDR3 is TGTGCCAGCCAGGGGGCTGGAAACACCATATATTTT. Protein product: CASQGAGNTIYF.

This clone was recorded a few times. This chain connects TRBV11-2 to TRBJ1-2, with unresolved D. Germline lookup yields CDR1 SGHAT and CDR2 FQNNGV. The germline V and J ends were trimmed by 2 bases and 4 bases, with 11 bases remaining between them. CDR3 length: 14 residues. CDR3 protein: CASSLFFGAYGYTF. CDR3 bases: TGTGCCAGCAGCTTATTTTTTGGAGCCTATGGCTACACCTTC. Combining the CDR3 with reference TRBV11-2 and TRBJ1-2 gives the whole variable domain EAGVAQSPRYKIIEKRQSVAFWCNPISGHATLYWYQQILGQGPKLLIQFQNNGVVDDSQLPKDRFSAERLKGVDSTLKIQPAKLEDSAVYLCASSLFFGAYGYTFGSGTRLTVV.